This TCR beta chain derives from a study of T cells in localized non-small cell lung cancer. Sequencing was performed with immunoSEQ multiplex PCR; in TCRdb, only in-frame clones are kept and a portion is missing. The sample lists some 29,000 clones, 87% seen once, with 6.8% in the top ten. Overall study results and limits: Compared with tumor, uninvolved adjacent lung displayed greater T cell clonality, ranking highest overall.

This CDR3 comprises 14 residues. Germline V CDR1 and CDR2: LNHDA, SQIVND (reference sequence). V gave up 6 bases and J gave up 5 bases; unmatched junction bases: 9. With respect to this clone: What it binds is not known.

This clonotype originated in a male donor older than 55 with stage I lung adenocarcinoma. The chain employs TRBV19 and TRBJ2-7, with 8 bases that match TRBD1. Sequencing was performed on peripheral blood, taken before any cancer treatment. The CDR3 is CASRGRQGSNEQYF. In DNA, the CDR3 is TGTGCCAGTAGAGGGAGACAGGGGAGCAACGAGCAGTACTTC.